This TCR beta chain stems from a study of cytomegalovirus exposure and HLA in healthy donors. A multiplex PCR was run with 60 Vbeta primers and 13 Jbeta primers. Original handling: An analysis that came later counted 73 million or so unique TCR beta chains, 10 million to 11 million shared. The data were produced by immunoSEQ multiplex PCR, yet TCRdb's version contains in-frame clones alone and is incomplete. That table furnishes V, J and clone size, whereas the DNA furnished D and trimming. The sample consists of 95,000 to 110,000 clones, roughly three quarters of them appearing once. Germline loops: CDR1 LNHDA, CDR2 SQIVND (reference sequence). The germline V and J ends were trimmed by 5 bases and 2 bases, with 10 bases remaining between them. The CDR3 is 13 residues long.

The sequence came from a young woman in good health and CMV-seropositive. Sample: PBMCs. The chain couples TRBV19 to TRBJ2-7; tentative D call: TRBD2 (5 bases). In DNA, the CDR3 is TGTGCCAGTAGTCCTGGACTTACCTACGAGCAGTACTTC. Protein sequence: CASSPGLTYEQYF.